The TCR beta chain described here comes from a study of regulatory T cells in long-lasting Graves disease. General study points: Authors noted too few samples as a limitation. Analysis covered peripheral blood alone, not thyroid tissue.

Arm-PCR of CDR3 regions with iRepertoire HTBI primers generated TCR beta libraries. TCRdb analysed the multiplex PCR reads with MiXCR anew, one entry per CDR3 protein. The sample shows hundreds of thousands of distinct CDR3 sequences, about 16% of them seen only once. In this sample, this clonotype turned up many times. Its antigen is undetermined. V was clipped by 1 base and J by 7 bases; unmatched bases: 12. This CDR3 is 15 amino acids long. Germline V gives CDR1 DFQATT, CDR2 SNEGSKA (reference sequence). Time point noted: newly diagnosed GD, antithyroid drugs for less than 3 months. Generation of the TCR library employed RNA extracted from PBMCs. The same data also contributed to another study, on T cells in Graves' hyperthyroidism and ophthalmopathy. This second study says: Aged 18 to 65, the patients had hyperthyroidism that was newly diagnosed and had lasted under 2 months. TCR CDR3 regions were first amplified by RT-PCR with HTBI primers.

The rearrangement links TRBV20-1 to TRBJ2-7, with 8 positions matching TRBD2. The clonotype originates from a man younger than 35 with Graves disease. The sequences come from peripheral blood mononuclear cells (PBMCs), collected at new diagnosis, from a patient treated with antithyroid drugs. In nucleotides, the CDR3 is TGCAGTGCTAGAGTACAGGGACTAGGAACAGATGAGCAGTACTTC. Translated: CSARVQGLGTDEQYF.